The next 20 T cell receptor beta chains were all read from a single sample in a study of shared clonotypes between healthy human individuals. Using immunoSEQ multiplex PCR, the repertoire was profiled, and TCRdb retains in-frame clones only, with some absent. The sample holds over a million clones, around 78% seen once. The sequencing sample was made of memory CD4+ T cells from PBMCs. Subset indicated: CD45RA-negative fraction. These receptors came from a man aged 18 to 29 in good health. Some clones in this sample may be carry-over from other donors' samples.

The CDR3 loop reads CASSDLGELNEKLFF. The DNA of the CDR3 is TGTGCCAGCAGTGATTTAGGGGAACTTAATGAAAAACTGTTTTTT. The chain is built from TRBV6-1 and TRBJ1-4, with D tentatively TRBD1 (5 bases). This CDR3 spans 15 amino acids. Germline CDR1 MNHNS, CDR2 SASEGT. The germline V and J ends were trimmed by 3 bases and 4 bases, with 12 bases remaining between them.

Comment on this clone: Other DNA variants within this sample encode the same CDR3. This sequence joins TRBV28 and TRBJ1-2, with 7 positions matching TRBD1. Germline CDR1 reads MDHEN; CDR2 reads SYDVKM. The CDR3 is made up of 13 amino acids. Losses at the gene ends were 6 bases for V and 3 bases for J; bases not matched to a gene: 4. For the CDR3, the DNA is TGTGCCAGCAGGCCTACAGGGGACTATGGCTACACCTTC. Encoded protein: CASRPTGDYGYTF.

The chain combines TRBV27 with TRBJ2-2, with TRBD2 matching 9 bases. Germline CDR1 and CDR2: MNHEY and SMNVEV (reference sequence). V was clipped by 3 bases and J by 2 bases; unmatched bases: 7. The CDR3 runs 17 residues. The CDR3 reads CASSFGSGRINTGELFF. CDR3 nucleotides: TGTGCCAGCAGTTTTGGCAGCGGGAGGATTAACACCGGGGAGCTGTTTTTT.

This sequence joins TRBV7-2 and TRBJ2-1; D remains ambiguous. Trimming left V 0 bases short and J 7 bases short, with 7 bases between. CDR3 length: 13 amino acids. Germline CDR1 reads SGHTA; CDR2 reads FQGNSA. The CDR3 region is CASSLAHKNEQFF. Written as DNA, the CDR3 is TGTGCCAGCAGCTTAGCGCACAAGAATGAGCAGTTCTTC.

The chain uses TRBV14 and TRBJ2-3; D unclear. CDR3 size: 17 residues. CDR1 is SGHDN and CDR2 is FVKESK in the germline V gene. V lost 4 bases, J lost 0 bases, and 17 bases lay in between. CDR3 in DNA: TGTGCCAGCAGCCGGTGGGGTTTTTCCTCTAGCACAGATACGCAGTATTTT. Translated: CASSRWGFSSSTDTQYF.

CDR3 nucleotides: TGTGCCAGCAGTGTAGACCGGGCCCATGGCTACACCTTC. Its translation is CASSVDRAHGYTF. The gene calls are TRBV6-1 and TRBJ1-2; D gene unclear. The V and J ends lost 4 bases and 6 bases respectively, with 12 bases between them. CDR3 length equals 13 residues. The germline V gene encodes CDR1 MNHNS and CDR2 SASEGT.

Of note for this clone: A far larger clone differs by one base, so this is likely a read error. Other DNA sequences from this sample encode an identical CDR3 as well. The V call is TRBV7-9, the J call TRBJ2-1; D gene uncertain. The CDR3 is 15 amino acids. Trimming pared 3 bases from V and 2 bases from J, leaving 11 bases between. From germline, CDR1 is SEHNR and CDR2 FQNEAQ (reference sequence). CDR3 region: CASSLVPEAYNEQFF. CDR3 coding DNA: TGTGCCAGCAGCTTGGTTCCAGAGGCCTACAATGAGCAGTTCTTC.

The rearrangement joins TRBV27 to TRBJ2-3, with 13 bases identical to TRBD2. This CDR3 is 17 amino acids long. Germline trimming cut 6 bases from V and 0 bases from J; bases unmatched to any gene: 6. Germline-derived CDR1 and CDR2 are MNHEY and SMNVEV (reference sequence). The CDR3 loop reads CASSLGLAGISTDTQYF. The CDR3 DNA follows: TGTGCCAGCAGCCTGGGACTAGCGGGGATTAGCACAGATACGCAGTATTTT.

The gene calls are TRBV11-2 and TRBJ2-3, with 8 nucleotides matching TRBD2. Germline V gene data show CDR1 as SGHAT and CDR2 as FQNNGV. With 1 base clipped from V and 5 bases from J, the junction kept 8 bases outside the gene matches. This CDR3 is built from 16 residues. The CDR3 here is CASSLGGAGGRDTQYF. DNA of the CDR3: TGTGCCAGCAGCTTAGGGGGGGCGGGAGGTCGAGATACGCAGTATTTT.

V is TRBV7-8 and J is TRBJ1-5, with a possible D match to TRBD1 (6 bases). The V gene's germline CDR1 is SGHVS and CDR2 FQNEAQ. Trimming cost V 0 bases and J 8 bases, with 14 bases left between them. CDR3 length: 15 amino acids. This chain's CDR3 is CASSLATGPWKPQHF. The CDR3 nucleotides read TGTGCCAGCAGCTTAGCCACAGGGCCGTGGAAGCCCCAGCATTTT.

This clone was found once. This sequence joins TRBV5-1 and TRBJ1-1, with unresolved D. Germline V gene data show CDR1 as SGHRS and CDR2 as YFSETQ. Trimming cost V 0 bases and J 6 bases, with 12 bases left between them. The CDR3 sequence is 14 residues long. CDR3 sequence: CASSLEAFDSEAFF. In DNA, the CDR3 is TGCGCCAGCAGCTTGGAGGCCTTTGACTCTGAAGCTTTCTTT.

In this sample, this clone turned up once. This chain links TRBV28 with TRBJ1-4, with no clear D. The CDR3 length is 11 residues. Trimming stripped 8 bases from V and 5 bases from J, with 6 bases between. Looked up from germline, CDR1 is MDHEN and CDR2 is SYDVKM. The CDR3 region has the DNA TGTGCCAGCCTATTGAATGAAAAACTGTTTTTT. Its protein is CASLLNEKLFF.

This sequence joins TRBV5-6 and TRBJ1-5; maybe TRBD1 (5 bases). Looked up from germline, CDR1 is SGHDT and CDR2 is YYEEEE. This CDR3 comprises 15 residues. Trimming removed 0 bases at V and 6 bases at J, with 13 bases between. In DNA form, the CDR3 reads TGTGCCAGCAGCTTGGCGGGCGGGGGGATTCAGCCCCAGCATTTT. The encoded protein is CASSLAGGGIQPQHF. Full variable domain (outside the CDR3, taken from reference TRBV5-6 and TRBJ1-5): DAGVTQSPTHLIKTRGQQVTLRCSPKSGHDTVSWYQQALGQGPQFIFQYYEEEERQRGNFPDRFSGHQFPNYSSELNVNALLLGDSALYLCASSLAGGGIQPQHFGDGTRLSIL.

This chain uses TRBV5-1 with TRBJ2-7, with TRBD1 matching 9 bases. V trimming: 0 bases; J trimming: 2 bases; junction bases outside the gene matches: 6. Germline-derived CDR1 and CDR2 are SGHRS and YFSETQ. The CDR3 length is 16 residues. CDR3 residues: CASSLGMTGGAYEQYF. The DNA of the CDR3 is TGCGCCAGCAGCTTGGGTATGACAGGGGGAGCCTACGAGCAGTACTTC.

J is TRBJ1-1 and V is TRBV18, with 7 nucleotides matching TRBD1. V lost 2 bases and J lost 2; bases outside the gene matches: 11. The CDR3 totals 17 residues. From germline, CDR1 is KGHSH and CDR2 LQKENI. The CDR3 bases are TGTGCCAGCTCACCATCGCTTCAAGGGGGCGCAAACACTGAAGCTTTCTTT. The encoded protein is CASSPSLQGGANTEAFF.

This sequence joins TRBV5-5 and TRBJ2-5; the D gene is possibly TRBD2 (6 bases). This CDR3 contains 14 residues. The V end was cut by 1 base, the J end by 2 bases, with 9 bases between. The germline CDR1 and CDR2 sequences are SGHKS and YYEKEE (reference sequence). CDR3 DNA sequence: TGTGCCAGCAGCTTGTTCGGGGGTCAAGAGACCCAGTACTTC. Translating it yields CASSLFGGQETQYF.

Turning to this clone: A much larger clone sits a single nucleotide away, making a read error possible. V is TRBV11-2 and J is TRBJ2-3, with TRBD1 as a possible D gene (6 bases). Germline loops: CDR1 SGHAT, CDR2 FQNNGV. The CDR3 runs to 15 residues. The CDR3 loop is CASSLEWTDTDAQYF. The CDR3 DNA sequence: TGTGCCAGCTCCTTAGAGTGGACAGACACAGATGCGCAGTATTTT.

This chain links TRBV5-1 with TRBJ1-1; TRBD1 is a possible D gene (5 bases). Germline CDR1 reads SGHRS; CDR2 reads YFSETQ. With 0 bases removed from V and 4 bases from J, the gap between germline ends came to 10 bases. CDR3 length: 14 residues. The CDR3: CASSLVGDGTEAFF. CDR3 in DNA: TGCGCCAGCAGCTTGGTCGGGGACGGCACTGAAGCTTTCTTT.

The rearrangement joins TRBV18 to TRBJ2-3; D is tentatively TRBD1 or TRBD2 (5 bases each). There are 18 residues in the CDR3. Germline lookup yields CDR1 KGHSH and CDR2 LQKENI. V shed 1 base and J shed 0 bases, with 17 bases lying between them. This CDR3 reads CASSPLSRGWVSTDTQYF. In nucleotides, the CDR3 is TGTGCCAGCTCACCACTTAGTCGGGGCTGGGTTAGCACAGATACGCAGTATTTT.

On this clone itself: One base away lies a much larger clone, so this may be a sequencing read error. Distinct nucleotide sequences in the sample also encode this CDR3. The CDR3 region has the DNA TGTGCCAGCAGTTTCAACACTGAAGCTTTCTTT. Protein: CASSFNTEAFF. The rearrangement links TRBV28 to TRBJ1-1; D is uncertain. This CDR3 region has 11 residues. CDR1 is MDHEN, CDR2 SYDVKM, per germline. Trimming took 3 bases from V and 2 from J, leaving 1 base between them.